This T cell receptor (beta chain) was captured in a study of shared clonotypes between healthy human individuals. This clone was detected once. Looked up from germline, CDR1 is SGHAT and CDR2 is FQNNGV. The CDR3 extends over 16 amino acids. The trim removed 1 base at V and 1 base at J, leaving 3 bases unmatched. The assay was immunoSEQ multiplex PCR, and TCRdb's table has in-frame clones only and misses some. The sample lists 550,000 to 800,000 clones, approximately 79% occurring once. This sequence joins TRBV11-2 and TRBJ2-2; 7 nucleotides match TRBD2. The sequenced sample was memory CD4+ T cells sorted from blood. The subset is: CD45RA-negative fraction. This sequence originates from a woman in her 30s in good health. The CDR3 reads CASSLASGVNTGELFF. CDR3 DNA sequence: TGTGCCAGCAGCTTAGCAAGCGGGGTGAACACCGGGGAGCTGTTTTTT. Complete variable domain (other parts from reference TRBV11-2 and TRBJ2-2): EAGVAQSPRYKIIEKRQSVAFWCNPISGHATLYWYQQILGQGPKLLIQFQNNGVVDDSQLPKDRFSAERLKGVDSTLKIQPAKLEDSAVYLCASSLASGVNTGELFFGEGSRLTVL.